Sequencing of this T cell receptor (beta chain) was carried out in a study of T cell responses to AZD1222 COVID-19 vaccine. This CDR3 spans 14 amino acids. Germline CDR1 is SEHNR and CDR2 is FQNEAQ (reference sequence). The V gene end was trimmed by 4 bases and the J gene end by 7 bases; junction bases not matched to a gene: 4. The assay was immunoSEQ multiplex PCR, and TCRdb's table has in-frame clones only and misses some. The sample lists 150,000 to 200,000 clones, approximately 88% seen once, with approximately 1.6% in the top ten. The source of this sequence is an adult in good health. The sequencing here drew on peripheral blood, taken on day 0 of AZD1222 vaccination. This rearrangement joins TRBV7-9 to TRBJ1-6; 7 bases map to TRBD1. The CDR3 DNA sequence: TGTGCCAGCAGCTGGACAGGTTTGAATTCACCCCTCCACTTT. This sequence encodes CASSWTGLNSPLHF.